Listed here are 13 T cell receptor beta chains from one sample, sequenced in a study of tumor-infiltrating lymphocytes in oesophageal squamous cell carcinoma. TCRdb called the PCR reads again in MiXCR, with one record for every CDR3 protein. The sample contains roughly 11,000 distinct CDR3 sequences, 50% to 65% of which appear only once. The specimen sequenced was esophageal tumor tissue. These receptors were collected from a male donor with esophageal squamous cell carcinoma.

With respect to this clonotype: A read error may account for a junction end that differs from germline. V is TRBV11-2 and J is TRBJ2-1; D is perhaps TRBD2 (6 bases). The J call may be wrong; the DNA end is better matched by TRBJ2-7. The CDR3 length is 17 residues. Germline CDR1 reads SGHAT; CDR2 reads FQNNGV. The CDR3 region is CASNLGTPGSGADTQYF. CDR3 sequence (DNA): TGTGCCAGCAACTTAGGGACCCCCGGGAGCGGCGCAGATACGCAGTACTTC.

In its sample, this clonotype was seen many times. The chain combines TRBV7-6 with TRBJ2-7; tentatively, D is TRBD1 or TRBD2 (5 bases each). Germline loops: CDR1 SGHVS, CDR2 FNYEAQ. The V end lost 4 bases, the J end lost 2 bases, and 18 bases lay between the germline ends. The CDR3 length is 16 residues. CDR3 DNA sequence: TGTGCCAGCAGCTCGGGGTCGGGGCAGGGCCCCTACGAGCAGTACTTC. Its translation: CASSSGSGQGPYEQYF. Based on the CDR3 plus reference TRBV7-6 and TRBJ2-7, the full variable domain is GAGVSQSPRYKVTKRGQDVALRCDPISGHVSLYWYRQALGQGPEFLTYFNYEAQQDKSGLPNDRFSAERPEGSISTLTIQRTEQRDSAMYRCASSSGSGQGPYEQYFGPGTRLTVT.

V and J are TRBV5-1 and TRBJ2-5, with no clear D. Germline V gives CDR1 SGHRS, CDR2 YFSETQ. This CDR3 is built from 13 residues. The germline V and J ends were trimmed by 5 bases and 11 bases, with 19 bases remaining between them. CDR3 DNA: TGCGCCAGCAGAGCCCGTAACGCAGATATGCAGTACTTC. It translates to CASRARNADMQYF.

This sequence joins TRBV7-3 and TRBJ2-6; 11 nucleotides match TRBD2. The end of the DNA fits TRBJ2-5 better, so the J call may be wrong. Per the germline V gene, CDR1 is SGHTA and CDR2 is FQGTGA. This CDR3 comprises 19 residues. The CDR3 DNA follows: TGTGCCAGCAGCTTAAGGGGGCCTATAGCGGGGGGGTACTCTGAGACCCAGTACTTC. It yields the protein CASSLRGPIAGGYSETQYF.

This clonotype was picked up one time. This chain joins TRBV7-2 and TRBJ2-2; a weak D match, TRBD2 (7 bases). The CDR3 covers 15 residues. The V end was cut by 2 bases, the J end by 3 bases, with 10 bases between. Germline V gene lookup returns CDR1 SGHTA and CDR2 FQGNSA. In nucleotides, the CDR3 is TGTGCCAGCAGCTTAAGGGGGGGAGACACCGGGGAGCTGTTTTTT. As protein: CASSLRGGDTGELFF.

This clonotype showed up just a few times. The chain couples TRBV7-3 to TRBJ2-3; 8 nucleotides align to TRBD2. The CDR3 sequence is 15 residues long. Per the germline V gene, CDR1 is SGHTA and CDR2 is FQGTGA. V was pared by 5 bases and J by 0 bases, with 4 bases of the junction left unmatched. CDR3 region: CASSQGLVSTDTQYF. CDR3 DNA sequence: TGTGCCAGCAGCCAGGGACTAGTCAGCACAGATACGCAGTATTTT.

The CDR3 is CASSHSNEQFF. Written as DNA, the CDR3 is TGTGCCAGCAGCCATAGCAATGAGCAGTTCTTC. J is TRBJ2-1 and V is TRBV7-9; D is ambiguous. Trimming took 5 bases from V and 6 from J, leaving 5 bases between them. The CDR3 is 11 amino acids. Germline V lookup: CDR1 SEHNR, CDR2 FQNEAQ (reference sequence).

The chain links TRBV11-2 to TRBJ1-2; no clear D. The V end lost 2 bases, the J end lost 3 bases, and 13 bases lay between the germline ends. The CDR3 sequence is 15 residues long. Germline V lookup: CDR1 SGHAT, CDR2 FQNNGV. The CDR3 DNA follows: TGTGCCAGCAGCTTATATGGGGATTCCTACTATGGCTACACCTTC. Protein sequence: CASSLYGDSYYGYTF.

The chain employs TRBV12-3 or TRBV12-4 and TRBJ1-5; the D is unclear. This CDR3 spans 13 amino acids. V was shortened by 5 bases and J by 6 bases, with 11 bases between the two germline ends. The CDR3 bases are TGTGCCAGCAGTCCGGGCCCCTTTCAGCCCCAGCATTTT. Translated, it gives CASSPGPFQPQHF.

This chain joins TRBV12-3 or TRBV12-4 and TRBJ2-3, with D perhaps matching TRBD1 (5 bases). The end of the DNA aligns better with TRBJ2-7, so the J call may be wrong. This CDR3 comprises 16 residues. The CDR3 DNA reads as TGTGCCAGCAAGAAATGGAACAGGCCTCCTACCTACGAGCAGTACTTC. Its translation is CASKKWNRPPTYEQYF.

The V and J genes are TRBV7-6 and TRBJ2-1; either TRBD1 or TRBD2 may fit D (5 bases each). CDR1 is SGHVS, CDR2 FNYEAQ, per germline. The V end was cut by 6 bases, the J end by 9 bases, with 33 bases between. This CDR3 has 19 residues. The CDR3 DNA reads as TGTGCCAGCAGTCAAAGCGACGGACTGGCCACGGTAGGACAATTTGAGCAGTTCTTC. This sequence encodes CASSQSDGLATVGQFEQFF. The variable domain in full, with the rest retrieved from reference TRBV7-6 and TRBJ2-1, is GAGVSQSPRYKVTKRGQDVALRCDPISGHVSLYWYRQALGQGPEFLTYFNYEAQQDKSGLPNDRFSAERPEGSISTLTIQRTEQRDSAMYRCASSQSDGLATVGQFEQFFGPGTRLTVL.

This chain connects TRBV7-6 to TRBJ2-3; D remains ambiguous. Deletions cut 1 base from V and 0 bases from J, with 5 bases between. The CDR3 totals 14 residues. CDR1 is SGHVS and CDR2 is FNYEAQ in the germline V gene. CDR3 coding DNA: TGTGCCAGCAGCTTAGTCCCGAGCACAGATACGCAGTATTTT. Its translation is CASSLVPSTDTQYF.

A single count supports this clonotype. This chain connects TRBV7-2 to TRBJ1-3; D gene ambiguous. V dropped 2 bases and J dropped 2 bases, with 10 bases sitting between them. This CDR3 has 15 amino acids. CDR1 SGHTA and CDR2 FQGNSA come from the germline V gene. The CDR3 bases are TGTGCCAGCAGCTTATATCGGGAGGCTGGAAACACCATATATTTT. It is translated as CASSLYREAGNTIYF. Combining the CDR3 with reference TRBV7-2 and TRBJ1-3 gives the whole variable domain GAGVSQSPSNKVTEKGKDVELRCDPISGHTALYWYRQSLGQGLEFLIYFQGNSAPDKSGLPSDRFSAERTGGSVSTLTIQRTQQEDSAVYLCASSLYREAGNTIYFGEGSWLTVV.